Here is one TCR beta chain with its context. Its antigen remains undetermined. Base qualities are not provided; no much larger clone lies one nucleotide away. The sample comes from a study of blood T cell repertoires in COVID-19 (dated by TCRdb to the early 2020s). Regarding the complete study: The collaborator samples originated in the United States, Italy and Spain and spanned the acute and convalescent phases of COVID-19. The prospective study material was composed of cDNA or gDNA derived from T cells, B-cell-depleted T cells, or PBMCs. Subjects who had been exposed to COVID-19, were actively infected with it, or had recovered from it provided the deeply sampled blood TCRbeta repertoires that made up the dataset. The repertoires were released in a freely available public database intended as a resource for research on the immune response to SARS-CoV-2. Samples were obtained from the ongoing ImmuneRACE study (first 160 participants) and from about 1,300 subjects provided by 6 global collaborators. The sample metadata nearly always contained a de-identified subject ID, COVID-19 status, age in years and sex. Where HLA class I and class II types were available, the types were taken from metadata supplied by the sample provider, not from assay-based typing. Broader findings and caveats from the paper: Clinical and demographic metadata were provided uncurated, with the amount varying by source and participant.

Whole blood was collected in K2EDTA tubes by collaborating institutions according to the institutions' own protocols. Collaborator samples were shipped for TCRbeta analysis as frozen whole blood, isolated PBMCs, or DNA extracted from either sample type. TCRbeta CDR3 regions were amplified from genomic DNA by means of the immunoSEQ Assay, a bias-controlled multiplex PCR. On the authors' methods: The number of nucleated cells in each sample was estimated from the amplification of reference gene primers within the assay. To quantify the absolute abundance of each unique TCRbeta CDR3 rearrangement, sequence reads were collapsed and filtered. Productive Simpson clonality was computed per sample as the square root of Simpson's diversity index over productive rearrangements. This is the immuneACCESS table as TCRdb keeps it, with only in-frame sequences that have V and J called. A part of the clones is gone; compared with another copy, unresolved V genes explain less than half, and the rest is unexplained. That table is the source of V, J and clone size, and D and trimming were worked out from the DNA. This sample comprises 60,000 to 90,000 clones, around 90% of them detected only once. The ten largest account for roughly 5.3% of the sample.

The source of this sequence is a woman over 75 with active or convalescent COVID-19. Specimen: peripheral blood.

CDR3 protein: CASSEGQRGSYEQYF. The DNA sequence is given as TGCGCCAGCAGTGAGGGTCAGCGTGGATCCTACGAGCAGTACTTC. The chain is encoded by TRBV10-1 joined to TRBJ2-7; the D gene assignment is ambiguous. Trimming costs V 2 bases and J 1 base, and their ends lie 12 bases apart. From its cysteine to its phenylalanine, the CDR3 spans 15 amino acids. The retained sequence is limited to the CDR3, 45 bases, with the frame set at the first base. The germline V gene encodes CDR1 WNHNN and CDR2 SYGVQD (reference sequence).